This T cell receptor (beta chain) is from a study of blood T cell repertoires in COVID-19. The wider study: PBMCs, B-cell-depleted T cells, or T cells provided the cDNA or gDNA that made up the material.

Grouping used clinical history reported by participants in a survey and questionnaire. Recovered status in Cohort 3 required two negative PCRs, clearance, or symptom resolution. The protocol was immunoSEQ multiplex PCR, while the TCRdb copy is restricted to in-frame clones and leaves out a portion. This sample has about 300,000 clones, with 75% to 95% found just once. Trimming removed 3 bases at V and 2 bases at J, with 11 bases between. The length of the CDR3 is 14 residues. Per germline, CDR1 MNHEY and CDR2 SMNVEV (reference sequence). This TCR came from a woman aged 25 to 45 who had recovered from COVID-19. The sequencing sample was made of PBMCs or T cells enriched from blood (not recorded which). The chain couples TRBV27 to TRBJ2-7, with D possibly TRBD1 on 5 matching bases. This CDR3 is CASSFGSGTYEQYF. The DNA for the CDR3 is TGTGCCAGCAGTTTCGGTTCAGGGACCTACGAGCAGTACTTC.